The 30 T cell receptor beta chains below all came from one sample that was sequenced in a study of CD8 T cells in ankylosing spondylitis. Each CDR3 protein gets one entry after TCRdb re-called the 5' RACE reads with MiXCR. The table includes over 60,000 distinct CDR3 sequences, roughly 5.2% detected once. Material for sequencing was blood, either unsorted or a sorted T cell fraction (not recorded which). These receptors were collected from a male donor with ankylosing spondylitis or in good health (not recorded which).

A few counts support this clonotype. This rearrangement joins TRBV3-1 to TRBJ1-6, with D uncertain. Trimming took off 6 bases at V and 11 bases at J, with 17 bases between the two ends. This CDR3 spans 14 amino acids. In germline, CDR1 is LGHDT, CDR2 YNNKEL (reference sequence). Here the CDR3 reads CASSIEDTFPPLHF. CDR3 DNA sequence: TGTGCCAGCAGTATAGAAGACACATTTCCACCCCTCCACTTT.

In this sample, this clonotype turned up many times. This chain links TRBV9 with TRBJ2-2; D not resolved. V lost 0 bases and J lost 1, with 7 bases in between. The CDR3 is 15 residues long. Germline V gives CDR1 SGDLS, CDR2 YYNGEE. The CDR3 bases are TGTGCCAGCAGCGTAGAGCGCCGGAACACCGGGGAGCTGTTTTTT. Its translation: CASSVERRNTGELFF.

This clonotype was recorded many times. The genes are TRBV5-1 and TRBJ2-7, with no clear D. With 5 bases removed from V and 0 bases from J, the gap between germline ends came to 12 bases. In germline, CDR1 is SGHRS, CDR2 YFSETQ. The CDR3 has 14 residues. Here the CDR3 reads CASSSYPDSYEQYF. The CDR3 DNA reads TGCGCCAGCAGTTCTTACCCGGACTCCTACGAGCAGTACTTC.

This clonotype has ten or more counts. The V gene is TRBV18, the J gene TRBJ2-3; D gene ambiguous. Germline CDR1 KGHSH, CDR2 LQKENI. The CDR3 contains 13 residues. Trimming left V 4 bases short and J 3 bases short, with 8 bases between. Here the CDR3 reads CASSLEKTDTQYF. The CDR3 DNA reads TGTGCCAGCTCACTAGAGAAGACAGATACGCAGTATTTT.

This clonotype was counted many times. This chain connects TRBV10-1 to TRBJ2-3; D gene ambiguous. The CDR3 spans 14 residues. The ends were cut back, 2 bases at V and 1 base at J, with 7 bases in the middle. Germline CDR1 and CDR2: WNHNN and SYGVQD (reference sequence). The DNA for the CDR3 is TGCGCCAGCAGTGAGGCTGTGCGCACAGATACGCAGTATTTT. Amino acids: CASSEAVRTDTQYF.

This clonotype was counted many times. The chain employs TRBV7-3 and TRBJ1-2; possible D gene TRBD1, 6 bases. With 3 bases removed from V and 6 bases from J, the gap between germline ends came to 17 bases. Germline V CDR1 and CDR2: SGHTA, FQGTGA. CDR3 length equals 15 residues. CDR3 sequence: CASSLFPGAENGYTF. CDR3 coding DNA: TGTGCCAGCAGCTTGTTTCCGGGGGCCGAGAATGGCTACACCTTC.

There are many counts of this clonotype. The J gene is TRBJ2-3, the V gene TRBV4-1; D may correspond to TRBD1 or TRBD2 (7 bases each). V gave up 4 bases and J gave up 2 bases, with 16 bases separating them. Germline loops: CDR1 MGHRA, CDR2 YSYEKL. The CDR3 is 16 residues long. The CDR3: CASSRNQGDYTDTQYF. CDR3 sequence (DNA): TGCGCCAGCAGCCGTAATCAGGGGGACTACACAGATACGCAGTATTTT.

The chain employs TRBV7-2 and TRBJ2-3; either TRBD1 or TRBD2 may supply D (5 bases each). V was clipped by 7 bases and J by 7 bases, with 18 bases between them. This CDR3 is built from 14 residues. Germline V CDR1 and CDR2: SGHTA, FQGNSA. CDR3 bases: TGTGCCAGCACCACCGGGACGGATCCAAATACGCAGTATTTT. Protein product: CASTTGTDPNTQYF.

This clonotype was picked up many times. The V gene is TRBV7-9, the J gene TRBJ1-1; D is possibly TRBD1 (6 bases). Germline CDR1 is SEHNR and CDR2 is FQNEAQ (reference sequence). V was clipped by 5 bases and J by 4 bases, with 8 bases between them. The CDR3 has 12 amino acids. The DNA for the CDR3 is TGTGCCAGCAGCCCGGACAGCACTGAAGCTTTCTTT. Its translation is CASSPDSTEAFF.

This clonotype was seen many times. The chain uses TRBV5-1 and TRBJ1-2; D gene ambiguous. The V end lost 4 bases, the J end lost 4 bases, and 20 bases lay between the germline ends. The length of the CDR3 is 16 residues. Germline CDR1 reads SGHRS; CDR2 reads YFSETQ. CDR3 sequence: CASSPARPPIFYGYTF. For the CDR3, the DNA is TGCGCCAGCAGCCCGGCCCGGCCACCGATATTCTATGGCTACACCTTC.

This clonotype was counted once. A much larger clone lies one base from this, so it may be a read error. The genes are TRBV27 and TRBJ2-7; TRBD1 matches 8 bases. Germline assignment: CDR1 MNHEY and CDR2 SMNVEV (reference sequence). The junction had 5 bases not matched to a gene; V was cut back by 6 bases and J by 4 bases. The CDR3 runs to 13 residues. Here the CDR3 reads CASRETGVYEQYF. DNA of the CDR3: TGTGCCAGCAGAGAGACAGGGGTTTACGAGCAGTACTTC.

This chain connects TRBV30 to TRBJ1-2; 9 bases are a match to TRBD1. In germline, CDR1 is GTSNPN, CDR2 SVGIG (reference sequence). Trimming at V came to 7 bases and at J to 2 bases, leaving 5 bases not matched to a gene. This CDR3 has 13 amino acids. The CDR3 bases are TGTGCCTACCGGACAGGGGCCAACTATGGCTACACCTTC. This encodes CAYRTGANYGYTF.

This clonotype was recorded many times. This chain links TRBV10-3 with TRBJ2-1; either TRBD1 or TRBD2 may supply D (5 bases each). Looked up from germline, CDR1 is ENHRY and CDR2 is SYGVKD. The CDR3 is made up of 13 amino acids. The V gene lost 8 bases and the J gene lost 3 bases, with 11 bases spanning the gap. CDR3 residues: CAIGAGLYNEQFF. The CDR3 region has the DNA TGTGCCATCGGGGCAGGACTCTACAATGAGCAGTTCTTC.

There are a few counts of this clonotype. The gene calls are TRBV5-1 and TRBJ2-7, with D maybe TRBD2 (6 bases). CDR1 is SGHRS, CDR2 YFSETQ, per germline. The CDR3 loop spans 14 amino acids. The V end was cut by 4 bases, the J end by 7 bases, with 18 bases between. In nucleotides, the CDR3 is TGCGCCAGCAGCCAAGGGACTCTTGTGGGGGAGCAGTACTTC. Translating gives CASSQGTLVGEQYF.

This clonotype was detected many times. V usage is TRBV29-1 and J usage is TRBJ2-2; TRBD2 is a possible D gene (6 bases). V was trimmed by 0 bases and J by 1 base, leaving 12 bases between them. The germline V gene has CDR1 SQVTM and CDR2 ANQGSEA. The CDR3 covers 16 residues. The CDR3 protein is CSVEEFVAENTGELFF. CDR3 in DNA: TGCAGCGTTGAAGAATTCGTAGCGGAGAACACCGGGGAGCTGTTTTTT.

This clonotype has a count of ten or more. This chain joins TRBV5-1 and TRBJ2-3; D call uncertain. CDR3 length: 13 amino acids. With 3 bases removed from V and 2 bases from J, the gap between germline ends came to 7 bases. The germline V gene encodes CDR1 SGHRS and CDR2 YFSETQ. The CDR3 reads CASSSDLTDTQYF. In DNA form, the CDR3 reads TGCGCCAGCAGCTCCGATCTCACAGATACGCAGTATTTT. The full variable domain, with the rest looked up from reference TRBV5-1 and TRBJ2-3, is KAGVTQTPRYLIKTRGQQVTLSCSPISGHRSVSWYQQTPGQGLQFLFEYFSETQRNKGNFPGRFSGRQFSNSRSEMNVSTLELGDSALYLCASSSDLTDTQYFGPGTRLTVL.

CDR3 residues: CASSLGGLVNTEAFF. The CDR3 DNA follows: TGTGCCAGCAGCTTAGGGGGGCTGGTGAACACTGAAGCTTTCTTT. The V call is TRBV7-9, the J call TRBJ1-1; perhaps TRBD1 as D (6 bases). Germline CDR1 reads SEHNR; CDR2 reads FQNEAQ (reference sequence). The CDR3 extends over 15 amino acids. V lost 1 base to trimming and J lost 0 bases, with 9 bases between them.

This clonotype has ten or more counts. The chain recombines TRBV6-2 or TRBV6-3 with TRBJ2-1, with D maybe TRBD2 (5 bases). Germline V gene data show CDR1 as MNHEY and CDR2 as SVGEGT. V was clipped by 6 bases and J by 9 bases, with 18 bases between them. This CDR3 spans 14 amino acids. The CDR3 sequence: CASSGLILGSEQFF. Here the CDR3 DNA reads TGTGCCAGCAGCGGACTGATCTTGGGCAGTGAGCAGTTCTTC.

This clonotype has a count of ten or more. This chain uses TRBV18 with TRBJ1-1, with D uncertain. CDR1 and CDR2 from the germline V gene are KGHSH and LQKENI. V was clipped by 4 bases and J by 2 bases, with 11 bases between them. CDR3 length: 14 amino acids. The CDR3, as DNA: TGTGCCAGCTCACGGGGAGGAGTTAACACTGAAGCTTTCTTT. It translates to CASSRGGVNTEAFF.

This clonotype has a count of ten or more. This sequence joins TRBV20-1 and TRBJ1-2; D might be TRBD1 (6 bases). Germline V gene lookup returns CDR1 DFQATT and CDR2 SNEGSKA (reference sequence). Trimming took off 6 bases at V and 1 base at J, with 21 bases between the two ends. The CDR3 extends over 16 amino acids. The CDR3 is CSARRTDTNVNYGYTF. The CDR3 bases are TGCAGTGCCCGCAGGACAGACACGAATGTTAACTATGGCTACACCTTC.

This clonotype was counted at least ten times. J is TRBJ1-4 and V is TRBV15; D may be TRBD1 (5 bases). This CDR3 has 15 amino acids. Deletions cut 2 bases from V and 4 bases from J, with 11 bases between. Germline V CDR1 and CDR2: LNHNV, YYDKDF (reference sequence). CDR3 amino acids: CATSRSKTDNEKLFF. CDR3 DNA: TGTGCCACCAGCAGATCCAAGACAGATAATGAAAAACTGTTTTTT.

There are many counts of this clonotype. The V gene is TRBV7-3, the J gene TRBJ1-6, with D maybe TRBD1 (5 bases). The V end lost 5 bases, the J end lost 7 bases, and 12 bases lay between the germline ends. The CDR3 totals 14 residues. Looked up from germline, CDR1 is SGHTA and CDR2 is FQGTGA. The DNA for the CDR3 is TGTGCCAGCAGCATGTCGGGACCCAATTCACCCCTCCACTTT. This gives the protein CASSMSGPNSPLHF. Full variable domain (missing parts from reference TRBV7-3 and TRBJ1-6): GAGVSQTPSNKVTEKGKYVELRCDPISGHTALYWYRQSLGQGPEFLIYFQGTGAADDSGLPNDRFFAVRPEGSVSTLKIQRTERGDSAVYLCASSMSGPNSPLHFGNGTRLTVT.

The gene calls are TRBV7-2 and TRBJ1-2; TRBD1 aligns across 9 bases. Germline V CDR1 and CDR2: SGHTA, FQGNSA. This CDR3 is built from 14 residues. Trimming took 6 bases from V and 5 from J; bases not matched to a gene: 7. The CDR3 sequence is CASRRDRALYGYTF. The CDR3 bases are TGTGCCAGCAGGCGGGACAGGGCATTATATGGCTACACCTTC.

This clonotype was recorded many times. The chain recombines TRBV20-1 with TRBJ2-5; perhaps D is TRBD1 or TRBD2 (5 bases each). V lost 1 base to trimming and J lost 3 bases, with 12 bases between them. This CDR3 is built from 14 residues. Germline V gene data show CDR1 as DFQATT and CDR2 as SNEGSKA (reference sequence). CDR3: CSARATGPEETQYF. The DNA for the CDR3 is TGCAGTGCTAGAGCAACGGGGCCGGAAGAGACCCAGTACTTC.

This clonotype has ten or more counts. V and J are TRBV7-2 and TRBJ2-5, with a tentative D call TRBD1 (6 bases). Germline assignment: CDR1 SGHTA and CDR2 FQGNSA. The CDR3 covers 13 residues. The V and J ends lost 5 bases and 3 bases respectively, with 10 bases between them. The CDR3 nucleotides are TGTGCCAGCAGCCTTCACAGGGAAGAGACCCAGTACTTC. Translating it yields CASSLHREETQYF. The whole variable domain, filled in from reference TRBV7-2 and TRBJ2-5, reads GAGVSQSPSNKVTEKGKDVELRCDPISGHTALYWYRQSLGQGLEFLIYFQGNSAPDKSGLPSDRFSAERTGGSVSTLTIQRTQQEDSAVYLCASSLHREETQYFGPGTRLLVL.

This clonotype was recorded at least ten times. CDR3 residues: CSVEVVNTDTQYF. The CDR3 DNA reads TGCAGCGTTGAAGTGGTGAACACAGATACGCAGTATTTT. This chain links TRBV29-1 with TRBJ2-3, with D unclear. The germline CDR1 and CDR2 sequences are SQVTM and ANQGSEA. The germline V and J ends were trimmed by 1 base and 2 bases, with 7 bases remaining between them. This CDR3 comprises 13 residues.

This clonotype was found many times. V and J are TRBV7-9 and TRBJ2-1, with 8 bases identical to TRBD1. Trimming cost V 8 bases and J 4 bases; bases outside gene matches: 10. This CDR3 has 15 residues. Germline-derived CDR1 and CDR2 are SEHNR and FQNEAQ (reference sequence). The CDR3 sequence: CASSLDRGGYNEQFF. The CDR3 DNA reads as TGTGCCAGCTCCCTCGACAGGGGCGGTTACAATGAGCAGTTCTTC.

V usage is TRBV30 and J usage is TRBJ1-1, with 7 bases fitting TRBD1. This CDR3 has 14 residues. In germline, CDR1 is GTSNPN, CDR2 SVGIG (reference sequence). J gave up 0 bases and V 4 bases, and 5 bases lay outside the gene matches. CDR3 region: CAWKRGQLNTEAFF. The CDR3 DNA reads TGTGCCTGGAAGAGGGGACAGTTGAACACTGAAGCTTTCTTT. The variable domain in full, completed from reference TRBV30 and TRBJ1-1, reads SQTIHQWPATLVQPVGSPLSLECTVEGTSNPNLYWYRQAAGRGLQLLFYSVGIGQISSEVPQNLSASRPQDRQFILSSKKLLLSDSGFYLCAWKRGQLNTEAFFGQGTRLTVV.

There are many counts of this clonotype. This chain connects TRBV27 to TRBJ2-7, with 8 nucleotides matching TRBD1. Trimming took 5 bases from V and 3 from J; bases not matched to a gene: 3. There are 13 residues in the CDR3. Germline assignment: CDR1 MNHEY and CDR2 SMNVEV (reference sequence). CDR3 coding DNA: TGTGCCAGCAGTCGACAGGGGATCTACGAGCAGTACTTC. This sequence encodes CASSRQGIYEQYF.

This clonotype showed up many times. J is TRBJ2-1 and V is TRBV5-1; 7 positions agree with TRBD1. This CDR3 comprises 14 residues. Germline trimming cut 4 bases from V and 8 bases from J; bases unmatched to any gene: 9. Germline-derived CDR1 and CDR2 are SGHRS and YFSETQ. For the CDR3, the DNA is TGCGCCAGCAGCCCCCTGACAGGGAGAGATGAGCAGTTCTTC. It specifies CASSPLTGRDEQFF. Filled out from reference TRBV5-1 and TRBJ2-1, the complete variable domain reads KAGVTQTPRYLIKTRGQQVTLSCSPISGHRSVSWYQQTPGQGLQFLFEYFSETQRNKGNFPGRFSGRQFSNSRSEMNVSTLELGDSALYLCASSPLTGRDEQFFGPGTRLTVL.